These T cell receptor beta chains were read from a single sample in a study of shared clonotypes between healthy human individuals. Here immunoSEQ multiplex PCR was the method, and the copy in TCRdb shows in-frame clones only, minus some. Altogether a few million clones are present, approximately 93% being singletons, with the ten largest covering approximately 0.4%. The sequencing input was naive CD4+ T cells from PBMCs. These TCRs come from a man younger than 35 in good health. Some clones in this sample may be carry-over from other donors' samples. CDR3s include the opening cysteine and the closing phenylalanine or tryptophan. Fields, in order: J gene, clone size, D gene, V gene, CDR3 protein, CDR3 DNA. D genes are given only for firm matches. Size tells how often a clone was seen (once, few, many) or the class of an expanded clone, and some rows leave it out.

>TRBJ1-2|NA|NA|TRBV19
CASTPAGIYGYTF
TGTGCCAGTACCCCCGCCGGGATCTATGGCTACACCTTC
>TRBJ2-3|NA|TRBD2|TRBV5-1
CASSPIAGDVTDTQYF
TGCGCCAGCAGCCCCATAGCGGGAGATGTCACAGATACGCAGTATTTT
>TRBJ2-2|once|NA|TRBV9
CASSVMGETAGELFF
TGTGCCAGCAGCGTTATGGGGGAGACCGCCGGGGAGCTGTTTTTT
>TRBJ2-5|NA|NA|TRBV27
CASSLFPLVGIPKETQYF
TGTGCCAGCAGTTTATTTCCCCTCGTGGGGATTCCGAAAGAGACCCAGTACTTC
>TRBJ2-3|NA|TRBD1|TRBV5-1
CASTQTGEPTDTQYF
TGCGCCAGCACCCAGACAGGGGAGCCGACTGATACGCAGTATTTT
>TRBJ2-3|NA|NA|TRBV29-1
CSGTTGTAQGTQYF
TGCAGCGGCACTACAGGTACCGCCCAGGGTACGCAGTATTTT
>TRBJ1-2|once|TRBD1|TRBV4-1
CASSQGPGTGGYTF
TGCGCCAGCAGCCAAGGACCAGGGACAGGGGGCTACACCTTC
>TRBJ2-3|NA|NA|TRBV7-2
CASSLDGSGTDTQYF
TGTGCCAGCAGCTTAGACGGGAGTGGGACAGATACGCAGTATTTT
>TRBJ2-3|once|NA|TRBV27
CASSTGPTEYF
TGTGCCAGCAGTACAGGACCCACCGAGTATTTT
>TRBJ1-3|NA|TRBD1|TRBV15
CATSSDRVGGNTIYF
TGTGCCACCAGCTCGGACAGGGTCGGTGGAAACACCATATATTTT
>TRBJ2-3|NA|TRBD1|TRBV7-9
CASRDRGGTDTQYF
TGTGCCAGCCGGGACAGGGGTGGCACAGATACGCAGTATTTT
>TRBJ2-1|NA|TRBD2|TRBV6-1
CASSEALSAGGHEQFF
TGTGCCAGCAGTGAAGCGCTGTCTGCGGGAGGGCATGAGCAGTTCTTC
>TRBJ1-1|NA|NA|TRBV23-1
CASSHAINPRVGTEAFF
TGCGCCAGCAGTCACGCTATAAATCCCAGGGTAGGGACTGAAGCTTTCTTT
>TRBJ2-2|NA|NA|TRBV7-7
CASSATLTGELFF
TGTGCCAGCAGCGCGACCCTCACCGGGGAGCTGTTTTTT
>TRBJ2-5|NA|TRBD1|TRBV5-4
CASSVGQGLGETQYF
TGTGCCAGCAGCGTGGGACAGGGGCTTGGAGAGACCCAGTACTTC
>TRBJ2-5|NA|TRBD2|TRBV7-6
CASSPGLVETQYF
TGTGCCAGCAGTCCCGGACTAGTGGAGACCCAGTACTTC
>TRBJ1-2|NA|TRBD1|TRBV7-2
CASSFGQGAGGNYGYTF
TGTGCCAGCAGCTTCGGACAGGGGGCGGGAGGAAACTATGGCTACACCTTC
>TRBJ2-5|NA|TRBD1|TRBV11-2
CASSLGDRDQETQYF
TGTGCCAGCAGCTTAGGGGACAGGGACCAAGAGACCCAGTACTTC
>TRBJ2-2|NA|NA|TRBV5-1
CASSSDPTGELFF
TGCGCCAGCAGCTCAGATCCCACCGGGGAGCTGTTTTTT
>TRBJ2-7|NA|NA|TRBV28
CASTKNRGKSTYEQYF
TGTGCCAGCACGAAGAATCGGGGGAAATCCACCTACGAGCAGTACTTC
>TRBJ2-5|once|NA|TRBV5-1
CASSLGQGLETQYF
TGCGCCAGCAGCTTGGGGCAGGGGTTAGAGACCCAGTACTTC
>TRBJ2-7|NA|TRBD2|TRBV6-5
CASSGLAGGPNEQYF
TGTGCCAGCAGTGGACTAGCGGGAGGGCCGAACGAGCAGTACTTC
>TRBJ2-3|NA|NA|TRBV7-9
CASSSYTDTQYF
TGTGCCAGCAGCTCGTACACAGATACGCAGTATTTT
>TRBJ2-1|NA|TRBD2|TRBV5-1
CASSLGASGVNEQFF
TGCGCCAGCAGCTTGGGGGCTAGCGGGGTAAATGAGCAGTTCTTC
>TRBJ2-3|NA|NA|TRBV4-1
CASSQDRRTDTQYF
TGCGCCAGCAGCCAAGATCGGCGCACAGATACGCAGTATTTT
>TRBJ2-2|NA|NA|TRBV18
CASSPPQGKYTGELFF
TGTGCCAGCTCACCACCGCAGGGGAAATACACCGGGGAGCTGTTTTTT
>TRBJ1-4|NA|NA|TRBV28
CASSSPQNEKLFF
TGTGCCAGCAGTTCACCGCAAAATGAAAAACTGTTTTTT
>TRBJ2-4|NA|NA|TRBV30
CAWRGENIQYF
TGTGCCTGGAGAGGCGAAAACATTCAGTACTTC
>TRBJ2-3|NA|NA|TRBV21-1
CASSKGFWRGLDTQYF
TGTGCCAGCAGCAAAGGATTTTGGAGGGGTCTCGATACGCAGTATTTT
>TRBJ2-2|NA|NA|TRBV27
CASRGWRGANTGELFF
TGTGCCAGTCGAGGGTGGCGGGGCGCGAACACCGGGGAGCTGTTTTTT
>TRBJ1-2|NA|NA|TRBV6-1
CASRQTGRGIDGYTF
TGTGCCAGCAGACAAACAGGTAGAGGCATTGATGGCTACACCTTC
>TRBJ2-3|NA|NA|TRBV5-4
CASSALEDTQYF
TGTGCCAGCAGCGCACTAGAGGATACGCAGTATTTT
>TRBJ2-3|few|NA|TRBV28
CASSLTGTFHTQYF
TGTGCCAGCAGTTTAACTGGAACGTTTCATACGCAGTATTTT
>TRBJ2-3|NA|NA|TRBV30
CAWSPHYQDRNTDTQYF
TGTGCCTGGAGTCCCCATTACCAGGACAGAAACACAGATACGCAGTATTTT
>TRBJ2-1|NA|TRBD2|TRBV5-1
CASSSIPGLGYNEQFF
TGCGCCAGCAGCTCGATACCGGGACTAGGCTACAATGAGCAGTTCTTC
>TRBJ2-2|NA|NA|TRBV5-6
CASSLFLGDGGELFF
TGTGCCAGCAGCTTGTTCCTGGGCGATGGCGGGGAGCTGTTTTTT
>TRBJ2-5|NA|NA|TRBV28
CASSSLQLWGRGGGETQYF
TGTGCCAGCAGTTCCCTGCAGTTGTGGGGCAGGGGAGGAGGGGAGACCCAGTACTTC
>TRBJ2-1|NA|NA|TRBV7-8
CASRQRGEQFF
TGTGCCAGCAGGCAGAGAGGTGAGCAGTTCTTC
>TRBJ2-1|NA|TRBD2|TRBV4-3
CASSQGEGDEQFF
TGCGCCAGCAGCCAAGGGGAGGGCGATGAGCAGTTCTTC
>TRBJ1-1|NA|NA|TRBV6-1
CASSEGPGLNTEAFF
TGTGCCAGCAGTGAAGGACCGGGGTTGAACACTGAAGCTTTCTTT
>TRBJ2-7|NA|TRBD2|TRBV14
CASSQVLAGPYEQYF
TGTGCCAGCAGCCAAGTACTAGCGGGACCCTACGAGCAGTACTTC
>TRBJ1-4|once|TRBD1|TRBV5-4
CASSLGVGQGNEKLFF
TGTGCCAGCAGCTTGGGAGTGGGACAGGGTAATGAAAAACTGTTTTTT
>TRBJ2-1|NA|TRBD1|TRBV7-2
CASSDRGLSYNEQFF
TGTGCCAGCAGCGACAGGGGGCTCTCCTACAATGAGCAGTTCTTC
>TRBJ2-1|NA|NA|TRBV14
CASSQEGSTEQFF
TGTGCCAGCAGCCAAGAAGGAAGTACCGAGCAGTTCTTC
>TRBJ1-2|NA|NA|TRBV5-6
CASSLGTGLNYGYTF
TGTGCCAGCAGCTTGGGTACAGGCCTTAACTATGGCTACACCTTC
>TRBJ2-1|NA|NA|TRBV27
CASSLRGESLRPGEQFF
TGTGCCAGCAGTCTACGCGGGGAATCCCTCCGGCCGGGTGAGCAGTTCTTC
>TRBJ1-2|NA|NA|TRBV5-1
CASSSTPSYGYTF
TGCGCCAGCAGTTCGACCCCATCCTATGGCTACACCTTC